This TCR beta chain was profiled in a study of PD-1 blockade in classical Hodgkin lymphoma. Study-wide results and limits: Sources of repertoire differences remain undefined, possibly disease activity or prior therapy. Whoever responded completely had baseline diversity much like that seen in newly diagnosed patients. Before treatment, TCR diversity in newly diagnosed patients was reportedly lower than in healthy donors.

Data came from immunoSEQ multiplex PCR; TCRdb stores just in-frame clones and leaves some out. Of about 46,000 clones in the sample, roughly 73% were seen once. On this clone itself: Its antigen is not known.

Relapse after autologous stem cell transplantation occurred in every patient, and brentuximab vedotin exposure varied. The CDR3 sequence is 14 residues long. Trimming cost V 5 bases and J 1 base, with 11 bases left between them. Germline CDR1 SGHVS, CDR2 FNYEAQ. The specimen comprised peripheral blood mononuclear cells (PBMCs), sampled at baseline. The rearrangement joins TRBV7-6 to TRBJ1-1; D is ambiguous. The sequence derives from a human donor with classical Hodgkin lymphoma. The CDR3 is CASSPRIGNTEAFF. The CDR3 DNA reads TGTGCCAGCAGCCCCCGAATTGGGAACACTGAAGCTTTCTTT.